A single sample gave rise to the 11 T cell receptor beta chains below, sequenced in a study of shared clonotypes between healthy human individuals. The protocol was immunoSEQ multiplex PCR, while the TCRdb copy is restricted to in-frame clones and leaves out a portion. The repertoire holds approximately 940,000 clones, roughly 72% seen once, with roughly 1.5% in the top ten. The sample comprised memory CD4+ T cells sorted from blood. Indicated subset: CD45RA-negative fraction. The receptor set was obtained from a man younger than 35 in good health.

The V and J genes are TRBV7-8 and TRBJ2-2; 10 bases match TRBD2. J was trimmed by 0 bases and V by 2 bases; bases with no gene match: 6. Germline V gene data show CDR1 as SGHVS and CDR2 as FQNEAQ. This CDR3 region has 18 residues. In nucleotides, the CDR3 is TGTGCCAGCAGCTTACGCAGTAGCGGGGGGTCGAACACCGGGGAGCTGTTTTTT. It translates to CASSLRSSGGSNTGELFF.

The gene calls are TRBV7-9 and TRBJ2-1; D remains ambiguous. V gave up 1 base and J gave up 6 bases, with 7 bases separating them. The length of the CDR3 is 13 residues. Germline-derived CDR1 and CDR2 are SEHNR and FQNEAQ (reference sequence). For the CDR3, the DNA is TGTGCCAGCAGCTTAGGACCAGGCAATGAGCAGTTCTTC. This gives the protein CASSLGPGNEQFF.

The J gene is TRBJ2-1, the V gene TRBV11-2; a possible D gene is TRBD2 (7 bases). The V gene's germline CDR1 is SGHAT and CDR2 FQNNGV. Between the trimmed V and J ends, which lost 5 bases and 10 bases, there was a span of 21 bases. This CDR3 region has 15 residues. The CDR3 protein is CASSMMRGPQSEQFF. CDR3 bases: TGTGCCAGCAGCATGATGCGGGGGCCCCAATCAGAGCAGTTCTTC.

In the case of this clone: A single base is all that separates this from a far larger clone, so a read error is likely. The V call is TRBV19, the J call TRBJ2-2; weak D call: TRBD2 (6 bases). The ends were cut back, 7 bases at V and 2 bases at J, with 14 bases in the middle. This CDR3 is built from 15 residues. Per germline, CDR1 LNHDA and CDR2 SQIVND (reference sequence). The CDR3 protein is CASNKTGSNTGELFF. CDR3 bases: TGTGCCAGTAATAAAACCGGGAGTAACACCGGGGAGCTGTTTTTT.

This chain joins TRBV6-5 and TRBJ1-3; the D gene is possibly TRBD1 (5 bases). Germline CDR1 is MNHEY and CDR2 is SVGAGI. CDR3 length: 15 residues. V was shortened by 4 bases and J by 1 base, with 11 bases between the two germline ends. DNA of the CDR3: TGTGCCAGCAGTTTGGGACGATCGTCTGGAAACACCATATATTTT. It specifies CASSLGRSSGNTIYF.

The V gene is TRBV6-1, the J gene TRBJ1-1, with TRBD1 as a possible D gene (6 bases). This CDR3 contains 16 residues. Germline V lookup: CDR1 MNHNS, CDR2 SASEGT. Trimming cost V 3 bases and J 6 bases, with 20 bases left between them. The CDR3 reads CASSDLQGVVLSEAFF. Here the CDR3 DNA reads TGTGCCAGCAGTGACCTACAGGGTGTGGTATTGTCTGAAGCTTTCTTT.

A few counts support this clone. The rearrangement uses TRBV19 and TRBJ2-2, with D possibly matching TRBD1 (5 bases). CDR3 length: 13 residues. V was cut by 6 bases and J by 6 bases, with 11 bases left in between. Germline CDR1 LNHDA, CDR2 SQIVND (reference sequence). The CDR3 loop reads CASRQGASGELFF. DNA of the CDR3: TGTGCCAGTAGGCAGGGTGCGTCCGGGGAGCTGTTTTTT.

This clone was counted a few times. This chain links TRBV5-1 with TRBJ2-3; D might be TRBD1 (5 bases). The V gene lost 1 base and the J gene lost 4 bases, with 10 bases spanning the gap. The CDR3 has 14 residues. Germline loops: CDR1 SGHRS, CDR2 YFSETQ. The CDR3 spells CASSLSGLSDTQYF. In DNA, the CDR3 is TGCGCCAGCAGCTTGTCAGGGTTGTCAGATACGCAGTATTTT.

Details on this clone: This sample also contains other DNA sequences that code for the same CDR3. This chain uses TRBV10-2 with TRBJ1-1; TRBD1 is a possible D gene (6 bases). V was cut by 7 bases and J by 5 bases, with 14 bases left in between. Per the germline V gene, CDR1 is WSHSY and CDR2 is SAAADI. This CDR3 has 13 amino acids. The CDR3 reads CASTLDRGTEAFF. The CDR3 DNA reads TGCGCCAGCACCCTGGACAGAGGGACTGAAGCTTTCTTT.

The chain couples TRBV19 to TRBJ2-7; 8 positions match TRBD2. The germline V gene has CDR1 LNHDA and CDR2 SQIVND (reference sequence). CDR3 length equals 15 residues. With 2 bases clipped from V and 2 bases from J, the junction kept 5 bases outside the gene matches. The CDR3, as DNA: TGTGCCAGTAGTATATCCCTAGCGGGCGCCTACGAGCAGTACTTC. It encodes CASSISLAGAYEQYF.

This clone was found once. A read error is likely here: a far larger clone is one base away. This chain connects TRBV7-9 to TRBJ1-6; TRBD1 matches 9 bases. Trimming at V came to 4 bases and at J to 5 bases, leaving 3 bases not matched to a gene. CDR1 SEHNR and CDR2 FQNEAQ come from the germline V gene (reference sequence). The CDR3 is 15 residues long. CDR3 nucleotides: TGTGCCAGCAGCTCCCGACAGGGGGATAATTCACCCCTCCACTTT. Protein product: CASSSRQGDNSPLHF.